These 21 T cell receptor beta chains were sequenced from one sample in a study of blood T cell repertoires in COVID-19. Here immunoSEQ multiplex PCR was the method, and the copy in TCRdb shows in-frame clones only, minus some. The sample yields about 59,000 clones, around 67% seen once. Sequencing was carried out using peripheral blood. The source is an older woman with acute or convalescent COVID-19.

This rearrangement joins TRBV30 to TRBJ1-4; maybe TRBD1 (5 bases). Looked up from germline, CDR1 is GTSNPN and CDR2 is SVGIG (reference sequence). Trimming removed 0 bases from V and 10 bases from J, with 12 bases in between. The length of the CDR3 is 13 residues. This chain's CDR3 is CAWSVYGRVKLFF. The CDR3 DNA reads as TGTGCCTGGAGTGTATATGGCAGGGTAAAACTGTTTTTT.

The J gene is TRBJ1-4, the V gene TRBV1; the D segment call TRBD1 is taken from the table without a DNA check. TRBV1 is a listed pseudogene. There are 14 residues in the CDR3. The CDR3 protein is CTSSRGQEDEKLFF. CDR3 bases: TGCACCAGCAGCCGTGGGCAGGAAGATGAAAAACTGTTTTTT.

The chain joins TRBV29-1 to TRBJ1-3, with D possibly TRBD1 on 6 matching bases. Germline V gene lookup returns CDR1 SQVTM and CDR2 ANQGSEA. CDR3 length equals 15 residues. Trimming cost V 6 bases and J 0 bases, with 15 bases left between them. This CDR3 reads CSVGANGGSGNTIYF. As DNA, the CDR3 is TGCAGCGTGGGGGCGAACGGAGGCTCTGGAAACACCATATATTTT.

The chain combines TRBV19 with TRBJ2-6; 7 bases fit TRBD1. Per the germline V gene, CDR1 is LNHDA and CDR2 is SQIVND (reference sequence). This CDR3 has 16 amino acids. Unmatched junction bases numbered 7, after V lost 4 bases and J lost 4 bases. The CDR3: CASSKTGSAGANVLTF. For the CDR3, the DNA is TGTGCCAGTAGTAAGACAGGGTCGGCCGGGGCCAACGTCCTGACTTTC.

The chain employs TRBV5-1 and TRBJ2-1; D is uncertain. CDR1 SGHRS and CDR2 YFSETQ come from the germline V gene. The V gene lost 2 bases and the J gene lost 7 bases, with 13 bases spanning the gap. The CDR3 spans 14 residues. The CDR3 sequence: CASSFAWSRNEQFF. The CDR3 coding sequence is TGCGCCAGCAGCTTTGCTTGGTCGCGGAATGAGCAGTTCTTC.

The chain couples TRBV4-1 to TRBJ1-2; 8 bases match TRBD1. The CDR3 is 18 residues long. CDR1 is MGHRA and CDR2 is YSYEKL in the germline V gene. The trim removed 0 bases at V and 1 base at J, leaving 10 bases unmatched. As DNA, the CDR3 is TGCGCCAGCAGCCAAGATCCTGGAAGGGACAGGATTAACTATGGCTACACCTTC. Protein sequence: CASSQDPGRDRINYGYTF.

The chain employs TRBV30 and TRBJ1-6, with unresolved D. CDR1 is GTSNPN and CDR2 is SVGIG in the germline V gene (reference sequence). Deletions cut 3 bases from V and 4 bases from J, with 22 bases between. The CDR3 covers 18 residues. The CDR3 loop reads CAWSGASEYSSYNSPLHF. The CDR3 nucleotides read TGTGCCTGGAGCGGTGCCTCCGAGTATTCCTCGTATAATTCACCCCTCCACTTT.

CDR3 protein: CASSDQVSYGYTF. The CDR3 bases are TGCGCCAGCAGTGATCAGGTGTCTTATGGCTACACCTTC. The gene calls are TRBV10-2 and TRBJ1-2; D is undetermined. CDR3 length: 13 residues. Germline CDR1 reads WSHSY; CDR2 reads SAAADI. Deletions cut 3 bases from V and 5 bases from J, with 10 bases between.

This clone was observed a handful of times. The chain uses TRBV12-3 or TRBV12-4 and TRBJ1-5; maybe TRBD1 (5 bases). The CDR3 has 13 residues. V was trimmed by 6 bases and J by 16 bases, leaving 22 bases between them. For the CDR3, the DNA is TGTGCCAGCAGCTCCAGACGGAGCAGGGATGTACATTTT. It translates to CASSSRRSRDVHF.

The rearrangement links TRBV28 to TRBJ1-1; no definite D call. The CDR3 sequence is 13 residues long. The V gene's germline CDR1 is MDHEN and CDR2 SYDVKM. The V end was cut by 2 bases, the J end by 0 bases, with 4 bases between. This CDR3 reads CASSLHLNTEAFF. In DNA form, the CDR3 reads TGTGCCAGCAGTTTACATTTGAACACTGAAGCTTTCTTT.

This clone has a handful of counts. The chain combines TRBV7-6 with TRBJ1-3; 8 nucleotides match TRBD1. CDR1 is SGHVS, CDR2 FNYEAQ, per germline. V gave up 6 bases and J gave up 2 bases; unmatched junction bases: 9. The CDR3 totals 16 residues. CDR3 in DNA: TGTGCCAGCAGTTTCGACCCACAGGGGGCTGGAAACACCATATATTTT. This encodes CASSFDPQGAGNTIYF.

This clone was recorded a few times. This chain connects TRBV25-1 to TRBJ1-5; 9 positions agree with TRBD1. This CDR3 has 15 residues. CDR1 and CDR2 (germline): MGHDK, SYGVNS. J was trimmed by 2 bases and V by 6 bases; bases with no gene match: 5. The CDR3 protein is CASSGTGKGNQPQHF. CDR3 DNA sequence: TGTGCCAGCAGCGGGACAGGGAAGGGCAATCAGCCCCAGCATTTT. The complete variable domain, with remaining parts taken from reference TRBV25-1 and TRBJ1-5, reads EADIYQTPRYLVIGTGKKITLECSQTMGHDKMYWYQQDPGMELHLIHYSYGVNSTEKGDLSSESTVSRIRTEHFPLTLESARPSHTSQYLCASSGTGKGNQPQHFGDGTRLSIL.

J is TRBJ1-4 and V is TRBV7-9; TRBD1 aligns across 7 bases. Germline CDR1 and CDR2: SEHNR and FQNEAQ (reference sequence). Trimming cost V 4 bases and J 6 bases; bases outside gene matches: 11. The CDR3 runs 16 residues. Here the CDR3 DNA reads TGTGCCAGCAGCTCAAACCGGGACAGAGCCCATGAAAAACTGTTTTTT. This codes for CASSSNRDRAHEKLFF.

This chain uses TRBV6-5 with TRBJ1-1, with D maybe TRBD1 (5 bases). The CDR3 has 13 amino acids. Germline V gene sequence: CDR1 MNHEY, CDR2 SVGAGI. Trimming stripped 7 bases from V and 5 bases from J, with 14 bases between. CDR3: CASTLGHLTEAFF. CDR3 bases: TGTGCCAGCACCTTAGGACATTTAACTGAAGCTTTCTTT.

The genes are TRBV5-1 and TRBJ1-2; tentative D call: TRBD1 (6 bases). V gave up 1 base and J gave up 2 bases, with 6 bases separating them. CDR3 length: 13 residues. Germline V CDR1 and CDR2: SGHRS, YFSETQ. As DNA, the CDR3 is TGCGCCAGCAGCTTGAGGGGGAACTATGGCTACACCTTC. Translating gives CASSLRGNYGYTF.

CDR3 bases: TGTGCCAGCAGCCAAGGTGTTAAGCGGGGGGCCACAGAGACCCAGTACTTC. Its translation: CASSQGVKRGATETQYF. J is TRBJ2-5 and V is TRBV14; 9 nucleotides align to TRBD2. Germline CDR1 reads SGHDN; CDR2 reads FVKESK. The CDR3 sequence is 17 residues long. After removal of 1 base from V and 4 bases from J, the junction contained 10 bases not matched to a gene.

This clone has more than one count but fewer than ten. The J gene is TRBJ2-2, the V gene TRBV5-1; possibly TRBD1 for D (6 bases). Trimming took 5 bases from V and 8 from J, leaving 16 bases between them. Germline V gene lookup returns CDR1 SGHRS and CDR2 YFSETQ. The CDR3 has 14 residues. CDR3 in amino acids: CASSLQGKSGELFF. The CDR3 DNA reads TGCGCCAGCAGTCTACAGGGTAAAAGTGGGGAGCTGTTTTTT. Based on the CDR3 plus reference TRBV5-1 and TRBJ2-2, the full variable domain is KAGVTQTPRYLIKTRGQQVTLSCSPISGHRSVSWYQQTPGQGLQFLFEYFSETQRNKGNFPGRFSGRQFSNSRSEMNVSTLELGDSALYLCASSLQGKSGELFFGEGSRLTVL.

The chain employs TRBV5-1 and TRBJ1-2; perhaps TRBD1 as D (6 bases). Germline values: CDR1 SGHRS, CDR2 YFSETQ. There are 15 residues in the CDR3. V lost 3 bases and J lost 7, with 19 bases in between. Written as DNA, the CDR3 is TGCGCCAGCAGCTCCGGAGGGGGGGGCGAGCGTGGCTACACCTTC. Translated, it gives CASSSGGGGERGYTF.

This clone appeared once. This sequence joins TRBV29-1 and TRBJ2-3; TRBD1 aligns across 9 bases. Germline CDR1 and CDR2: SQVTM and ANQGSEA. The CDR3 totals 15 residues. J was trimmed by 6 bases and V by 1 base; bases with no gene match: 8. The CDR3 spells CSVEAWTGAPDTQYF. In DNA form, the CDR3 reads TGCAGCGTTGAAGCATGGACAGGGGCCCCCGATACGCAGTATTTT.

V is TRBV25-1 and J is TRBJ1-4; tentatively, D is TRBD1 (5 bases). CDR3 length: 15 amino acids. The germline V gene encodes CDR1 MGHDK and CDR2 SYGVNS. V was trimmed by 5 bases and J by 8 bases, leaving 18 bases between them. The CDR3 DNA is TGTGCCAGCAGTTATCAGGGTTCTTACAGCGAAAAACTGTTTTTT. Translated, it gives CASSYQGSYSEKLFF.

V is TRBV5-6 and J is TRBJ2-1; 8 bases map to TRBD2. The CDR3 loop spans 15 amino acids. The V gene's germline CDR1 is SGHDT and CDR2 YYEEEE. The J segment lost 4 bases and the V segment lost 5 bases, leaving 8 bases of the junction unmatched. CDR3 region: CASRVGAGEYNEQFF. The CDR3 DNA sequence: TGTGCCAGCAGAGTAGGAGCGGGGGAATACAATGAGCAGTTCTTC.